This T cell receptor beta chain was recovered during a study of Ad26.COV2.S vaccination and SARS-CoV-2 variants. At the level of the study: Ad26.COV2.S given intramuscularly, once or twice 56 days apart.

Indicated treatment: around 19 received Ad26.COV2.S at low or high dose, single or two shots; roughly 5 received placebo; per-sample allocation not given. Day 63 following the first vaccine or placebo injection was when the samples were taken. A Boston donor was an adult aged 18-55 years. General study points: Spike-specific TCR breadth ran higher among vaccine recipients than placebo recipients.

Produced via immunoSEQ multiplex PCR; TCRdb's table is partial and in-frame only. The sample yields 350,000 to 450,000 clones, around 87% seen once. Of note for this clone: Antigen unknown.

This specimen consisted of peripheral blood, obtained in a trial of Ad26.COV2.S vaccine versus placebo. This sequence was found in a person between 18 and 65 years old who received the Ad26.COV2.S COVID-19 vaccine or a placebo.

Here the CDR3 reads CASSLDNNQPQHF. The CDR3 DNA reads as TGTGCCAGCAGCCTCGACAACAATCAGCCCCAGCATTTT. The chain is built from TRBV6-2 or TRBV6-3 and TRBJ1-5; no clear D gene. V lost 6 bases and J 3 bases, leaving 9 bases between the germline ends. The CDR3 loop spans 13 amino acids. Germline V CDR1 and CDR2: MNHEY, SVGEGT.